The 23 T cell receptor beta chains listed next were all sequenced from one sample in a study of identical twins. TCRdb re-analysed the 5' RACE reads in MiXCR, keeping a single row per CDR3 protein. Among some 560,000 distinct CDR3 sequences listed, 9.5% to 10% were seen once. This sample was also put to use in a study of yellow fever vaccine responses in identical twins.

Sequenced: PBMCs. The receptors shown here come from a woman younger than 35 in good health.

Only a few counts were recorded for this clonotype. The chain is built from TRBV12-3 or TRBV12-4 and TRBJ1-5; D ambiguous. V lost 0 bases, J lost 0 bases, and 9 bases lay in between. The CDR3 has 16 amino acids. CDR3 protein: CASSLASVSSNQPQHF. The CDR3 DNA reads TGTGCCAGCAGTTTAGCGAGCGTGAGTAGCAATCAGCCCCAGCATTTT.

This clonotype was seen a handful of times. The CDR3: CATSDLPGLAGGLSDEQFF. The CDR3 nucleotides are TGTGCCACCAGTGATTTGCCCGGACTAGCGGGGGGGTTGAGTGATGAGCAGTTCTTC. The chain recombines TRBV24-1 with TRBJ2-1; 15 nucleotides line up with TRBD2. V gave up 0 bases and J gave up 8 bases; unmatched junction bases: 10. The CDR3 totals 19 residues. Germline CDR1 is KGHDR and CDR2 is SFDVKD.

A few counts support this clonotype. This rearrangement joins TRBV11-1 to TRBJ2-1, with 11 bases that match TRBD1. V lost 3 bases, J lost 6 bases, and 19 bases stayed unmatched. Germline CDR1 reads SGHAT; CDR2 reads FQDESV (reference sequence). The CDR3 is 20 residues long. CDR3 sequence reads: CASSLTGTGGRKLVSNEQFF. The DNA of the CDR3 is TGTGCCAGCAGCTTGACCGGGACAGGGGGGAGGAAACTAGTGTCCAATGAGCAGTTCTTC.

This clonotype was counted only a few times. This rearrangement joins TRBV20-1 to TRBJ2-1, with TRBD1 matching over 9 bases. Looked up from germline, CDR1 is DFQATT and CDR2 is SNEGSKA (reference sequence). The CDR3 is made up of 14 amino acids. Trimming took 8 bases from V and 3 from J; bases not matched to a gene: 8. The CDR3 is CSTSGGQGYNEQFF. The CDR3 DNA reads TGCAGTACCTCCGGGGGACAGGGCTACAATGAGCAGTTCTTC.

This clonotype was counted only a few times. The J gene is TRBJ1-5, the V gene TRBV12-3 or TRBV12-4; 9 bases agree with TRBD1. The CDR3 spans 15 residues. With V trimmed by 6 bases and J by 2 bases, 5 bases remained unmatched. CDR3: CASRRTGDGNQPQHF. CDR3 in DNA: TGTGCCAGCAGACGGACAGGGGATGGCAATCAGCCCCAGCATTTT.

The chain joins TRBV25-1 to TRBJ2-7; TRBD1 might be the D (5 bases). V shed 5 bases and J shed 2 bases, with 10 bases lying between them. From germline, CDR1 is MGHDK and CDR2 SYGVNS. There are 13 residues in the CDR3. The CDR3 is CASSYTGAYEQYF. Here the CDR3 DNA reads TGTGCCAGCAGTTATACAGGCGCCTACGAGCAGTACTTC.

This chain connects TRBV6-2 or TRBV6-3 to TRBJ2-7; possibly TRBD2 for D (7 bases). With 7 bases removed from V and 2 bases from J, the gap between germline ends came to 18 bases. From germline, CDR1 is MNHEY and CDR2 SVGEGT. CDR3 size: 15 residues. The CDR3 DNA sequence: TGTGCCAGCACCGAGGGGGGGAAATTCGCCTACGAGCAGTACTTC. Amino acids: CASTEGGKFAYEQYF.

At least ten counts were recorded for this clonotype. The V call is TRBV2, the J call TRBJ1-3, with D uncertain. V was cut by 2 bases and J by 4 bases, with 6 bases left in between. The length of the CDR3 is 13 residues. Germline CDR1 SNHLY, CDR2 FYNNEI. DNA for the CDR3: TGTGCCAGCAGTGAATTGCCCGGAAACACCATATATTTT. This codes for CASSELPGNTIYF.

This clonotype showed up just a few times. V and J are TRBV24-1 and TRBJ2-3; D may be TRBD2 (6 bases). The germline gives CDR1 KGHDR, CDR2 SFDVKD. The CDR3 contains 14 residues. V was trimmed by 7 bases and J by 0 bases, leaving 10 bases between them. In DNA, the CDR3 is TGTGCCACCAGGGGACTGAGTAGCACAGATACGCAGTATTTT. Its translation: CATRGLSSTDTQYF.

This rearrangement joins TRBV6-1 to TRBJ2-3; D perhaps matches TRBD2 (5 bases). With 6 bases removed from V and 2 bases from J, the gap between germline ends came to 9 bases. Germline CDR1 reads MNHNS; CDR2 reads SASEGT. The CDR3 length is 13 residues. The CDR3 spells CASRTRTTDTQYF. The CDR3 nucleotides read TGTGCCAGCAGAACTAGAACCACAGATACGCAGTATTTT.

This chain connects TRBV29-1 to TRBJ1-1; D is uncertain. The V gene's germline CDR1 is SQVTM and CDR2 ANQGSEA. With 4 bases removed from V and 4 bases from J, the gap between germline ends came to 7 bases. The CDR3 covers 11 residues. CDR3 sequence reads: CSVAGSTEAFF. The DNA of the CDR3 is TGCAGCGTTGCAGGATCCACTGAAGCTTTCTTT.

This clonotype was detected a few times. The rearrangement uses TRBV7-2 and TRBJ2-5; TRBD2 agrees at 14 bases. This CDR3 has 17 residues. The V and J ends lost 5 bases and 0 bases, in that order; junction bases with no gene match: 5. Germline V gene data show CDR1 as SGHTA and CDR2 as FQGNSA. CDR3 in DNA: TGTGCCAGCAGCCGCTTGGGACTAGCGGGAGACCAAGAGACCCAGTACTTC. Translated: CASSRLGLAGDQETQYF.

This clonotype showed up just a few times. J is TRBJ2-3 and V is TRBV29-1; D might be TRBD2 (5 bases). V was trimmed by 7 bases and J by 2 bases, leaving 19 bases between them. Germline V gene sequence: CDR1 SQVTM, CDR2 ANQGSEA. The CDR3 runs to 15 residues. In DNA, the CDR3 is TGCAGCGCCGTACCCTCCGGGATATACACAGATACGCAGTATTTT. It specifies CSAVPSGIYTDTQYF.

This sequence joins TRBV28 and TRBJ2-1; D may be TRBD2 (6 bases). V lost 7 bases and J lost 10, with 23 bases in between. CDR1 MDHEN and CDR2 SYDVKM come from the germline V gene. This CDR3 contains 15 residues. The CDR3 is CASTLGGTVLREQFF. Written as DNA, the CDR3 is TGTGCCAGCACCCTCGGAGGGACTGTCCTAAGGGAGCAGTTCTTC.

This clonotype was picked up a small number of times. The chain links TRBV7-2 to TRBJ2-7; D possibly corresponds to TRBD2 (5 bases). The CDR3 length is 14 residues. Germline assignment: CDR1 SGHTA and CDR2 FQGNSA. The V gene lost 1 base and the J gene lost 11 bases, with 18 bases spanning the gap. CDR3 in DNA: TGTGCCAGCAGCTTAGATGCGGGCAATCCAAAAAAGTACTTC. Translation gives CASSLDAGNPKKYF.

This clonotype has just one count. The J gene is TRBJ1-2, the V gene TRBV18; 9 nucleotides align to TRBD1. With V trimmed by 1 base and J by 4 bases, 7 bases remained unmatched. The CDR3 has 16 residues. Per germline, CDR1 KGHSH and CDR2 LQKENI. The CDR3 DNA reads TGTGCCAGCTCACCACTCGACAGGGGGTCAGGCTATGGCTACACCTTC. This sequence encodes CASSPLDRGSGYGYTF.

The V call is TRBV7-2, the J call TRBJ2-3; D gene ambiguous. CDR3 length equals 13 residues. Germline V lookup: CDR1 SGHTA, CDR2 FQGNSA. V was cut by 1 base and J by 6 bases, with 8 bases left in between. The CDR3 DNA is TGTGCCAGCAGCTTAGGCACCCCGGATACGCAGTATTTT. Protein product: CASSLGTPDTQYF. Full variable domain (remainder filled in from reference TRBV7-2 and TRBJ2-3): GAGVSQSPSNKVTEKGKDVELRCDPISGHTALYWYRQSLGQGLEFLIYFQGNSAPDKSGLPSDRFSAERTGGSVSTLTIQRTQQEDSAVYLCASSLGTPDTQYFGPGTRLTVL.

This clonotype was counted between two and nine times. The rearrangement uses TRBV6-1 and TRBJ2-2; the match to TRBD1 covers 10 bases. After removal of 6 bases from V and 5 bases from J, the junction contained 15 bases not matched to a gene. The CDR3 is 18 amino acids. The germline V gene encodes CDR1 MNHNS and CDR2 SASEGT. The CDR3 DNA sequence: TGTGCCAGCAGCCACCTACCGCCGGGACAGGGGATTACCGGGGAGCTGTTTTTT. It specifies CASSHLPPGQGITGELFF.

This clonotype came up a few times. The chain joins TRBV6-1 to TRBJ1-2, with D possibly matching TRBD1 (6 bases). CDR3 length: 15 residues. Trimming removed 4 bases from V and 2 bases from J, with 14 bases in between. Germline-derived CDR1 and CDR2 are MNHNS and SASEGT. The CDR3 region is CASSAYRDLNYGYTF. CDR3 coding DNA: TGTGCCAGCAGTGCCTACAGGGATCTGAACTATGGCTACACCTTC.

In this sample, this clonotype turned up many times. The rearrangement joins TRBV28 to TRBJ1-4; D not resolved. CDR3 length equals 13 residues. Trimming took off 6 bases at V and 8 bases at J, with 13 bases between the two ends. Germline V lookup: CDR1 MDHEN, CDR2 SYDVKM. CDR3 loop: CASRKGGEEKLFF. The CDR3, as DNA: TGTGCCAGCAGAAAGGGTGGTGAAGAAAAACTGTTTTTT. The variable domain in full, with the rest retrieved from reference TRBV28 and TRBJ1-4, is DVKVTQSSRYLVKRTGEKVFLECVQDMDHENMFWYRQDPGLGLRLIYFSYDVKMKEKGDIPEGYSVSREKKERFSLILESASTNQTSMYLCASRKGGEEKLFFGSGTQLSVL.

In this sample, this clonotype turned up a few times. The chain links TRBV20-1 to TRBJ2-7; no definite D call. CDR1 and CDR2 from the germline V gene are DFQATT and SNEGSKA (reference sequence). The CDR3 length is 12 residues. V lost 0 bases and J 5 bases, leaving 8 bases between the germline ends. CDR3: CSARENSNEQYF. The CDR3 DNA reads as TGCAGTGCTAGAGAAAACAGTAACGAGCAGTACTTC.

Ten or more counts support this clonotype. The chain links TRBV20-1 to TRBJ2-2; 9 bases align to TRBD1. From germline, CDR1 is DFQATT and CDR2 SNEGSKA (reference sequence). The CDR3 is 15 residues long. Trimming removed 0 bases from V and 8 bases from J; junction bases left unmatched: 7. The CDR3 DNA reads TGCAGTGCTAGAGATACGGGACAGGGAATAGGGGAGCTGTTTTTT. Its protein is CSARDTGQGIGELFF.

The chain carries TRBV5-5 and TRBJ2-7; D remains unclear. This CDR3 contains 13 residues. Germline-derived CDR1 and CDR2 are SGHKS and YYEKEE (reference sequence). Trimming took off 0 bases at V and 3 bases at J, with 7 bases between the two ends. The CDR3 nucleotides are TGTGCCAGCAGCTTGGTAGAAAACTACGAGCAGTACTTC. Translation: CASSLVENYEQYF.